This T cell receptor (beta chain) was recorded in a study of cytomegalovirus exposure and HLA in healthy donors. Study observations and caveats: A few chains linked to CMV were shown in vitro to be specific for CMV antigens.

Details on this clone: Its antigen is undetermined.

Germline V lookup: CDR1 GTSNPN, CDR2 SVGIG (reference sequence). The CDR3 spans 16 residues. V dropped 2 bases and J dropped 3 bases, with 19 bases sitting between them. TCRdb's table, derived via immunoSEQ multiplex PCR, lists solely in-frame clones and lacks some. The sample contains about 200,000 clones, roughly 87% of which appear only once. The study drew the donors from its roughly 120-subject validation cohort, separate from the roughly 700-subject first cohort. The chain carries TRBV30 and TRBJ1-1, with TRBD1 as a possible D gene (5 bases). Input material: PBMCs. The clonotype comes from a young woman in good health and CMV-seropositive. DNA for the CDR3: TGTGCCTGGAGTCCGTACCGTCTCGGGGGGGACACTGAAGCTTTCTTT. Its protein is CAWSPYRLGGDTEAFF.